A selection of T cell receptor beta chains follows, all from one sample in a study of cytomegalovirus exposure and HLA in healthy donors. TCRdb keeps only in-frame clones here, not all; method: immunoSEQ multiplex PCR. The sample shows about 85,000 clones, around three fifths of them seen only once. The sample was PBMCs. These receptors were collected from a man younger than 45 in good health and CMV-seronegative. Each CDR3 is given without its conserved first and last residue. The D gene is left open where the match is weak. Only some rows state a clone size, as once, few, many or a class for expanded clones.

d_call j_call v_call clone_size cdr3_aa
NA TRBJ2-7 TRBV4-1 NA ASSPGRAGPEQY
NA TRBJ2-3 TRBV7-3 NA ASSPGWQTSTDTQY
TRBD1 TRBJ2-7 TRBV4-3 NA ASSQERDRSAYEQY
NA TRBJ1-5 TRBV5-6 NA ASSLRRQLSNQPQH
NA TRBJ2-1 TRBV19 once ASRAGQFNEQF
TRBD1 TRBJ1-5 TRBV4-1 few ASSQGVGQVGQPQH
NA TRBJ2-1 TRBV28 NA ASSSTGLGDEQF
NA TRBJ1-1 TRBV6-5 NA ASSYSRGGTEAF
NA TRBJ1-2 TRBV27 NA ASSSGGAGYT
TRBD2 TRBJ2-3 TRBV7-3 NA ASSLSKSGGGTQY
NA TRBJ1-4 TRBV9 NA ASSRLWGGGNEKLF
NA TRBJ1-3 TRBV19 once ASFDIISGNTIY
NA TRBJ2-1 TRBV7-9 few ASSVELVLVGLEQF
TRBD2 TRBJ2-7 TRBV29-1 NA SAEGLAGTFREQY
NA TRBJ2-7 TRBV18 NA ASSPPEPYEQY
NA TRBJ2-7 TRBV6-5 NA ASRISGGRSEQY
NA TRBJ1-6 TRBV7-6 NA ASSLAGAHSPLH
NA TRBJ2-3 TRBV29-1 NA SVRFTVAPLGETDTQY
TRBD1 TRBJ1-1 TRBV2 NA ASGGTGGRTEAF
NA TRBJ2-7 TRBV25-1 NA ASSESGSSYEQY
NA TRBJ2-7 TRBV5-4 NA ASSLGVNGWEQY
TRBD1 TRBJ1-3 TRBV7-9 NA ASSLAGRGIGNTIY
TRBD2 TRBJ2-7 TRBV10-3 NA AISLTSGSEASLYEQY
TRBD2 TRBJ2-1 TRBV19 NA ASTTSGSGEQF
TRBD2 TRBJ2-3 TRBV5-3 NA ARSLVAGHTDTQY
TRBD2 TRBJ2-1 TRBV7-9 few ASTISGSYNEQF
TRBD1 TRBJ1-5 TRBV6-1 NA ASSEFQGARQPQH
TRBD2 TRBJ2-1 TRBV2 NA ASRTPSGGYNEQF
TRBD2 TRBJ2-2 TRBV7-2 once ASSSGGLAGNTGELF
NA TRBJ2-1 TRBV5-1 NA ATSWGQHNEQF
TRBD2 TRBJ2-5 TRBV19 few ASRRSRGGEETQY